This T cell receptor beta chain was profiled in a study of cytomegalovirus exposure and HLA in healthy donors. Germline CDR1 SGHTA, CDR2 FQGNSA. After removal of 5 bases from V and 2 bases from J, the junction contained 4 bases not matched to a gene. The CDR3 is made up of 14 amino acids. Assay: immunoSEQ multiplex PCR; the TCRdb copy retains only in-frame clones and omits some. The table has 150,000 to 200,000 clones, more than 75% seen once. This clone was detected only once. Source material: PBMCs. The chain is built from TRBV7-2 and TRBJ2-7, with 9 bases identical to TRBD2. The TCR originated in a man aged 18 to 30 in good health and CMV-seropositive. The CDR3: CASSPAGGPYEQYF. For the CDR3, the DNA is TGTGCCAGCAGCCCAGCGGGGGGTCCCTACGAGCAGTACTTC.